Sequencing of this T cell receptor (beta chain) was carried out in a study of radiotherapy plus CTLA-4 blockade in lung cancer. General observations from the study: Expansion in blood of tumor-derived TCR clones was seen after radiotherapy plus ipilimumab.

The ends lost 1 base at V and 0 bases at J; junction bases unmatched: 0. The CDR3 has 14 residues. The germline CDR1 and CDR2 sequences are SGHRS and YFSETQ. Repertoires were generated with immunoSEQ multiplex PCR, while TCRdb's copy carries only in-frame clones and drops some. The table lists 70,000 to 90,000 clones, 78% of them singletons, with 22% in the top ten. With regard to this clone: Its antigen is currently unknown.

The sample was peripheral blood, taken from a patient treated with radiotherapy plus ipilimumab. The chain uses TRBV5-1 and TRBJ1-2; TRBD1 matches at 7 bases. The TCR was taken from a human donor with non-small cell lung cancer whose response to radiotherapy plus ipilimumab could not be evaluated. Some clones in this sample may be carry-over from other donors' samples. The DNA of the CDR3 is TGCGCCAGCAGCTTGCAGGGGGCTAACTATGGCTACACCTTC. This gives the protein CASSLQGANYGYTF.